This entry is about one T cell receptor (beta chain). Original analysis: Amplification of reference gene primers was used by the study to estimate nucleated cell counts. Data came from immunoSEQ multiplex PCR; TCRdb stores just in-frame clones and leaves some out. That table is the source of V, J and clone size, and D and trimming were worked out from the DNA. The sample has a few hundred thousand clones, around 86% seen once. The participants were between about 18 and 95 years old and came from some 23 US areas. In germline, CDR1 is LNHDA, CDR2 SQIVND (reference sequence). V gave up 3 bases and J gave up 3 bases, with 8 bases separating them. The CDR3 sequence is 13 residues long. The data were taken from a study of blood T cell repertoires in COVID-19. Whole-study context: Samples representing acute and convalescent COVID-19 were sourced from the United States, Italy and Spain.

This clonotype was obtained from a woman between 18 and 30 years old who had recovered from COVID-19. The material sequenced was PBMCs or T cells enriched from blood (not recorded which). V usage is TRBV19 and J usage is TRBJ1-2; D is undetermined. The CDR3 protein is CASSIGQDYGYTF. CDR3 bases: TGTGCCAGTAGTATTGGGCAGGACTATGGCTACACCTTC.